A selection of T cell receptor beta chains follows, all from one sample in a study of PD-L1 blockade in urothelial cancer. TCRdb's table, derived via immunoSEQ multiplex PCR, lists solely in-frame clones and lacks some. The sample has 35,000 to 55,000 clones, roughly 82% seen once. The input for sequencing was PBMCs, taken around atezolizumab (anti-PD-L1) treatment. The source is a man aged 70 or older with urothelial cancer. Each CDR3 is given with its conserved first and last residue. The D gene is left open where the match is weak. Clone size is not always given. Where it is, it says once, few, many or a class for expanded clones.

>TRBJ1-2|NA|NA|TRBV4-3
TGCGCCAGCAGCCCTCAAACCCAGGCCACCGAAACCTTC
CASSPQTQATETF
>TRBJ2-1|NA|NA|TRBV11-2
TGTGCCAGCAGTACCGGGGATGAGCAGTTCTTC
CASSTGDEQFF
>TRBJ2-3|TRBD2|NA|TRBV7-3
TGTGCCAGCAGCTTAAGTGGGGGCGGGGGGGCCCTGAATACGCAGTATTTT
CASSLSGGGGALNTQYF
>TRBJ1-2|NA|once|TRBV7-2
TGTGCCAGCAGCTTTTCATCACAGGGACGGGGCTACACCTTC
CASSFSSQGRGYTF
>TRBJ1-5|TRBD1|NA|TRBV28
TGTGCCAGCAGAGATCAGGGGGTAGGGAGCAATCAGCCCCAGCATTTT
CASRDQGVGSNQPQHF
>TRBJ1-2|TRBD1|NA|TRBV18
TGTGCCAGCTCACCCTCGGGACAGACTAACTATGGCTACACCTTC
CASSPSGQTNYGYTF
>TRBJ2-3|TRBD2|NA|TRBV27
TGTGCCAGCAGTTCCGGGGGGAGCCGGACGCAGTATTTT
CASSSGGSRTQYF
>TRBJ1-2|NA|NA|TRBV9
TGTGCCAGCAGCGTAGGCATTAGCTATGGCTACACCTTC
CASSVGISYGYTF
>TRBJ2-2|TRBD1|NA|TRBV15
TGTGCCACCAGCTCATCGCAGGGGGCCGGGCTTGCCGGGGAGCTGTTTTTT
CATSSSQGAGLAGELFF
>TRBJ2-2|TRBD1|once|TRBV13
TGTGCCAGCAGCTACCCCGCGCAGGGGGTACTCACCGGGGAGCTGTTTTTT
CASSYPAQGVLTGELFF
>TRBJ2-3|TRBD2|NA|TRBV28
TGTGCCAGCATCGGGGGGGGAGGGGATACGCAGTATTTT
CASIGGGGDTQYF
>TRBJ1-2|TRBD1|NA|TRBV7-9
TGTGCCAGCAGCTCCCGGGACAGGGTGGGCTATGGCTACACCTTC
CASSSRDRVGYGYTF
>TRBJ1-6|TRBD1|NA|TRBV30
TGTGCCTGGAGTAGTGGACAGGTAGATTCACCCCTCCACTTT
CAWSSGQVDSPLHF
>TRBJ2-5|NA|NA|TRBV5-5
TGTGCCAGCACCCAGACAGGACGCGAGACCCAGTACTTC
CASTQTGRETQYF